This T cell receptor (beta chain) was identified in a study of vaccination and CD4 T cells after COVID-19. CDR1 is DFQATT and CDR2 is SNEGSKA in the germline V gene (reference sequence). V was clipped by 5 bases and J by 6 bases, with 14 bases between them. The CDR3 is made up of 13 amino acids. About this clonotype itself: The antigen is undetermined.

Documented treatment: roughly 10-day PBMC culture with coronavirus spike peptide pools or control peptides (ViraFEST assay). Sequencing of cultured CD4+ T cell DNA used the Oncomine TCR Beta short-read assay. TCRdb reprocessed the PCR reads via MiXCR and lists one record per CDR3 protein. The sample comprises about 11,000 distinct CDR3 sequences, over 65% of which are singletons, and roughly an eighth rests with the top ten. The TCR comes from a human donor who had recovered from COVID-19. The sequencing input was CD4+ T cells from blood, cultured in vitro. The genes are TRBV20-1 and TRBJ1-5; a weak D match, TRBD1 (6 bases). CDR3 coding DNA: TGCAGTGCTGACGGGGGGCTCGCTCAGCCCCAGCATTTT. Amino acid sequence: CSADGGLAQPQHF.